A selection of T cell receptor beta chains follows, all from one sample in a study of blood T cell repertoires in COVID-19. Clones were read by immunoSEQ multiplex PCR, and TCRdb kept only the in-frame ones, dropping some. The data hold about 190,000 clones, with around 79% observed a single time. The specimen was peripheral blood. Receptors originate from a woman between 45 and 65 years old with acute or convalescent COVID-19. Each CDR3 is given with its conserved first and last residue. The D gene is left open where the match is weak. Clone sizes are given selectively: once, few, many, or a class where the clone is expanded.

size: NA
J: TRBJ1-3
D: NA
V: TRBV19
DNA: TGTGCCAGTAGTCGTGCAGGGGAAATCTCTGGAAACACCATATATTTT
CDR3: CASSRAGEISGNTIYF

size: NA
J: TRBJ1-4
D: NA
V: TRBV2
DNA: TGTGCCAGCAGGCGAGAGGCCCCCAATGAAAAACTGTTTTTT
CDR3: CASRREAPNEKLFF

size: few
J: TRBJ1-6
D: TRBD1
V: TRBV6-6
DNA: TGTGCCAGCAGTTTAGGACAGGGCCCTTCACCCCTCCACTTT
CDR3: CASSLGQGPSPLHF

size: few
J: TRBJ2-1
D: NA
V: TRBV28
DNA: TGTGCCAGCAGTTTTCTGCGGTGGTACAATGAGCAGTTCTTC
CDR3: CASSFLRWYNEQFF

size: NA
J: TRBJ2-7
D: TRBD2
V: TRBV6-5
DNA: TGTGCCAGCAGGGGACTAGCGGGAGGGTCCTACGAGCAGTACTTC
CDR3: CASRGLAGGSYEQYF

size: NA
J: TRBJ2-1
D: NA
V: TRBV28
DNA: TGTGCCAGCAGTCCCCCTGAGCCCAATGAGCAGTTCTTC
CDR3: CASSPPEPNEQFF

size: NA
J: TRBJ2-7
D: TRBD2
V: TRBV7-2
DNA: TGTGCCAGCAGCTTCCGGGGACTAGCGGGGGGGCTCGACGAGCAGTACTTC
CDR3: CASSFRGLAGGLDEQYF

size: NA
J: TRBJ2-7
D: NA
V: TRBV9
DNA: TGTGCCAGCAGCGTAGATAATATTCAGGGGGGACTGGAGGGTTACGAGCAGTACTTC
CDR3: CASSVDNIQGGLEGYEQYF

size: NA
J: TRBJ2-7
D: TRBD2
V: TRBV5-1
DNA: TGCGCCAGCAGCTTCGGACTAGCGGGAGGACCCTACGAGCAGTACTTC
CDR3: CASSFGLAGGPYEQYF

size: NA
J: TRBJ2-7
D: NA
V: TRBV14
DNA: TGTGCCAGCAGCCAAGATCGGGTAGTTACCTACGAGCAGTACTTC
CDR3: CASSQDRVVTYEQYF

size: NA
J: TRBJ1-1
D: TRBD1
V: TRBV19
DNA: TGTGCCACGCAGCGGGACAGGGGCACTGAAGCTTTCTTT
CDR3: CATQRDRGTEAFF

size: NA
J: TRBJ2-3
D: NA
V: TRBV30
DNA: TGTGCCTGGAGTGTCCTTAGGGGTTATACGCAGTATTTT
CDR3: CAWSVLRGYTQYF

size: NA
J: TRBJ2-7
D: TRBD1
V: TRBV18
DNA: TGTGCCAGCTCACCAGGGACAGGGAACTACGCCGAGCAGTACTTC
CDR3: CASSPGTGNYAEQYF

size: NA
J: TRBJ1-1
D: TRBD1
V: TRBV19
DNA: TGTGCCAGTAGGGCGGGACAGCTGAACACTGAAGCTTTCTTT
CDR3: CASRAGQLNTEAFF

size: NA
J: TRBJ1-2
D: NA
V: TRBV5-1
DNA: TGCGCCAGCAGCTCGCCGGGTCAAAAGGTTGGCTACACCTTC
CDR3: CASSSPGQKVGYTF

size: NA
J: TRBJ1-1
D: NA
V: TRBV2
DNA: TGTGCCAGCAGCCCCTCGGGAGCAGGGCAAACTGAAGCTTTCTTT
CDR3: CASSPSGAGQTEAFF

size: NA
J: TRBJ1-2
D: NA
V: TRBV12-3/TRBV12-4
DNA: TGTGCCAGCGCCAGGGACTCGAGCTATGGCTACACCTTC
CDR3: CASARDSSYGYTF

size: NA
J: TRBJ1-5
D: NA
V: TRBV19
DNA: TGTGCCAGTAGTACTACAGGGAGCAATCAGCCCCAGCATTTT
CDR3: CASSTTGSNQPQHF

size: NA
J: TRBJ2-1
D: TRBD2
V: TRBV6-5
DNA: TGTGCCAGCACCTTTGGACTAGCGGGAGCGACCGAGCAGTTCTTC
CDR3: CASTFGLAGATEQFF

size: NA
J: TRBJ2-3
D: NA
V: TRBV7-2
DNA: TGTGCCAGCAGCTTAGCCTCCCGGCTAGCTCGAGATACGCAGTATTTT
CDR3: CASSLASRLARDTQYF

size: NA
J: TRBJ2-5
D: TRBD1
V: TRBV9
DNA: TGTGCCAGCAGCGTCCGGGACAGGGGAGCGGGAGAGACCCAGTACTTC
CDR3: CASSVRDRGAGETQYF

size: NA
J: TRBJ2-3
D: NA
V: TRBV5-1
DNA: TGCGCCAGCAGCTCCCATGGTGGGAGCTCCCTTGGAGATACGCAGTATTTT
CDR3: CASSSHGGSSLGDTQYF

size: few
J: TRBJ2-7
D: TRBD1
V: TRBV11-2
DNA: TGTGCCAGCAGCTCTCCTCGTGGACAGGGGGGCTACGAGCAGTACTTC
CDR3: CASSSPRGQGGYEQYF

size: NA
J: TRBJ2-7
D: TRBD1
V: TRBV2
DNA: TGTGCCGAGGCGGGATCGGACAGGGGGCTCGAGAAGCAGTACTTC
CDR3: CAEAGSDRGLEKQYF

size: NA
J: TRBJ2-7
D: TRBD2
V: TRBV9
DNA: TGTGCCAGCAGCGTGGAAAGCGGGAGGGCCTACGAGCAGTACTTC
CDR3: CASSVESGRAYEQYF

size: NA
J: TRBJ2-4
D: NA
V: TRBV27
DNA: TGTGCCAGCAGTTGGGACAAAGTTTCCATTCAGTACTTC
CDR3: CASSWDKVSIQYF

size: few
J: TRBJ1-3
D: TRBD1
V: TRBV3-1/TRBV3-2
DNA: TGTGCCAGCAGCCGGGACAGGGGGCTTTATGGAAACACCATATATTTT
CDR3: CASSRDRGLYGNTIYF

size: NA
J: TRBJ1-2
D: NA
V: TRBV10-3
DNA: TGTGCCATCAGTGAGCCGGCAGGTACTAACTATGGCTACACCTTC
CDR3: CAISEPAGTNYGYTF

size: few
J: TRBJ1-6
D: NA
V: TRBV2
DNA: TGTGCCAGCAAAGCAGGGTTAAGGGATTCACCCCTCCACTTT
CDR3: CASKAGLRDSPLHF

size: once
J: TRBJ2-7
D: NA
V: TRBV2
DNA: TGTGCCAGCAGACTCGGACAAACCTTTAGAAAGTACTTC
CDR3: CASRLGQTFRKYF

size: few
J: TRBJ1-1
D: TRBD1
V: TRBV27
DNA: TGTGCCAGCAGTTCCCGACAGGGCTTGAACACTGAAGCTTTCTTT
CDR3: CASSSRQGLNTEAFF

size: NA
J: TRBJ2-3
D: NA
V: TRBV13
DNA: TGTGCCAGCAGCTTAGGGAGCGGCACAGATACGCAGTATTTT
CDR3: CASSLGSGTDTQYF

size: many
J: TRBJ2-2
D: TRBD1
V: TRBV5-1
DNA: TGCGCCAGCAGCGACAAAGGACGGACAGGGGTTAACACCGGGGAGCTGTTTTTT
CDR3: CASSDKGRTGVNTGELFF